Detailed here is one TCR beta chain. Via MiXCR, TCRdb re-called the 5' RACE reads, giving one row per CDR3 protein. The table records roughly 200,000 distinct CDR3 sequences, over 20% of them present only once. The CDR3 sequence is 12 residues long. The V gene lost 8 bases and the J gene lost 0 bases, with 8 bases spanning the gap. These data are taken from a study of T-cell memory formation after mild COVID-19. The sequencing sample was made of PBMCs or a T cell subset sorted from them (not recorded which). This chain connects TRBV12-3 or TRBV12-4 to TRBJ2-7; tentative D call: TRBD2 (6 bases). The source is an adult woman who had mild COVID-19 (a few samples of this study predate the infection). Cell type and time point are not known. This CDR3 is CASGRDSYEQYF. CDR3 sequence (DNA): TGTGCCAGCGGGCGGGACTCCTACGAGCAGTACTTC.